This T cell receptor beta chain is from a study of siplizumab effects on memory and regulatory T cells. Assaying covered approximately 100,000 TCR templates per sample. Profiling relied on immunoSEQ multiplex PCR, and the TCRdb table lists in-frame clones only, not all of them. The data contain 87,000 or so clones, around 94% of them singletons. Study outcomes and limitations: Alloreactive sequences whose origin lay in unstimulated CD4+ memory cells were significantly reduced by siplizumab. Naive T cells appeared more varied than memory cells and looked like key alloresponse contributors.

Germline CDR1 is SGHKS and CDR2 is YYEKEE (reference sequence). The CDR3 is 13 residues long. V shed 4 bases and J shed 8 bases, with 12 bases lying between them. On this clone itself: The target antigen is unknown.

V gene TRBV5-5 combines with J gene TRBJ2-2; D gene unclear. This receptor was identified in a human donor in good health. The sample consisted of non-Treg CD4+ T cells sorted from blood. The CDR3 nucleotides are TGTGCCAGCAGCAGGGATCCCGGTGGGGAGCTGTTTTTT. Residues: CASSRDPGGELFF. The full variable domain, completed using reference TRBV5-5 and TRBJ2-2, is DAGVTQSPTHLIKTRGQQVTLRCSPISGHKSVSWYQQVLGQGPQFIFQYYEKEERGRGNFPDRFSARQFPNYSSELNVNALLLGDSALYLCASSRDPGGELFFGEGSRLTVL.